This entry describes one T cell receptor (beta chain). No antigen is known for it. This sample is part of a study of T cell responses to AZD1222 COVID-19 vaccine. Findings and caveats of the study: Most donors were white British and more were female, and clonal diversity was possibly underestimated. Epitopes outside B.1.351 and B.1.1.7 mutated regions reportedly drew nearly half of spike TCRs.

Sequencing was performed with immunoSEQ multiplex PCR; in TCRdb, only in-frame clones are kept and a portion is missing. The repertoire holds about 94,000 clones, with approximately 88% as singletons. V shed 5 bases and J shed 3 bases, with 13 bases lying between them. Per germline, CDR1 SGHAT and CDR2 FQNNGV. The CDR3 sequence is 14 residues long. V gene TRBV11-2 combines with J gene TRBJ1-2, with D possibly matching TRBD1 (5 bases). The TCR originated in an adult who received the AZD1222 COVID-19 vaccine. Sequencing was performed on peripheral blood, taken 28 days after the second AZD1222 dose. The CDR3 reads CASSHDRPYYGYTF. The DNA of the CDR3 is TGTGCCAGCAGCCACGACAGACCTTACTATGGCTACACCTTC.